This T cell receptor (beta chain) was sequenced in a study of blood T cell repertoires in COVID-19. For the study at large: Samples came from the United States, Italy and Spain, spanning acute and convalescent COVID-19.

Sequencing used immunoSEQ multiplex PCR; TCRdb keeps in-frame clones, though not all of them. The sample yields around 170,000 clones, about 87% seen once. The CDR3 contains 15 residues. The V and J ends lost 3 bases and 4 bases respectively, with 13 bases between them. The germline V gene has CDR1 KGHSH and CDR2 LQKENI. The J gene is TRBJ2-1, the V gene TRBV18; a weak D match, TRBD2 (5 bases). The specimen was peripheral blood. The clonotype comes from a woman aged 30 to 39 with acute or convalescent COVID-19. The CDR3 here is CASSPRTDSYNEQFF. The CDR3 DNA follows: TGTGCCAGCTCACCCAGGACTGATAGTTACAATGAGCAGTTCTTC. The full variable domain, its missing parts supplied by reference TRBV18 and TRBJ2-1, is NAGVMQNPRHLVRRRGQEARLRCSPMKGHSHVYWYRQLPEEGLKFMVYLQKENIIDESGMPKERFSAEFPKEGPSILRIQQVVRGDSAAYFCASSPRTDSYNEQFFGPGTRLTVL.